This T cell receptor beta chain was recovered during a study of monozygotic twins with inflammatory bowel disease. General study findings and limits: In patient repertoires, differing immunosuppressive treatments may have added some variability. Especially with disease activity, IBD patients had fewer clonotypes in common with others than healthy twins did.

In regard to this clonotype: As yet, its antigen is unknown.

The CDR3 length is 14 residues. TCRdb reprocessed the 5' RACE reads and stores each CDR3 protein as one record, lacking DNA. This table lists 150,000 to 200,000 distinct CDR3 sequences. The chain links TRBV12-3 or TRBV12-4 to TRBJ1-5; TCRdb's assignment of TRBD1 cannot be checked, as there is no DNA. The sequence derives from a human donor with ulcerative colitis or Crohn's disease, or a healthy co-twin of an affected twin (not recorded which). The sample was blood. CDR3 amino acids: CASSYTGGEQPQHF.